Each of the 16 T cell receptor beta chains below was sequenced from the same sample in a study of early T cells in non-severe SARS-CoV-2 infection (dated by TCRdb to about 2021). Libraries were made using 5' RACE. Sequencing relied on a NextSeq 500. TCRdb ran its own pipeline on the public reads, namely fastp trimming at Q25 and MiXCR clone calling, and kept in-frame beta chains. For every CDR3 protein sequence, its rows merge into one entry that carries the most common genes and DNA. The sample data list some 66,000 distinct CDR3 sequences, and about 12% of these were observed just once. Roughly 8.3% of the sample goes to the ten largest clones. Source material: whole blood. These receptors all stem from an adult who was a healthcare worker with PCR-confirmed SARS-CoV-2 infection or an uninfected control (not recorded which).

This clonotype was counted many times. Here the CDR3 DNA reads TGTGCCAGCAGTTTATCAGGGATCCGTGGGGAAGCTTTCTTT. Its translation is CASSLSGIRGEAFF. The genes are TRBV28 and TRBJ1-1, with D tentatively TRBD1 (5 bases). The germline V gene encodes CDR1 MDHEN and CDR2 SYDVKM. The CDR3 is 14 residues long. Trimming removed 1 base from V and 8 bases from J, with 14 bases in between.

This clonotype was picked up many times. This chain uses TRBV9 with TRBJ1-2; D is uncertain. Deletions cut 0 bases from V and 2 bases from J, with 8 bases between. The CDR3 runs 14 residues. Germline V gene lookup returns CDR1 SGDLS and CDR2 YYNGEE. CDR3 residues: CASSVDGLNYGYTF. CDR3 nucleotides: TGTGCCAGCAGCGTAGATGGACTGAACTATGGCTACACCTTC. Filled out from reference TRBV9 and TRBJ1-2, the complete variable domain reads DSGVTQTPKHLITATGQRVTLRCSPRSGDLSVYWYQQSLDQGLQFLIQYYNGEERAKGNILERFSAQQFPDLHSELNLSSLELGDSALYFCASSVDGLNYGYTFGSGTRLTVV.

In this sample, this clonotype turned up a few times. The CDR3 sequence is CASSFGLGQYF. The CDR3 bases are TGTGCCAGCAGTTTCGGGTTGGGGCAGTATTTT. This chain links TRBV27 with TRBJ2-3; D is unresolved. Between the trimmed V and J ends, which lost 3 bases and 11 bases, there was a span of 9 bases. The length of the CDR3 is 11 residues. CDR1 is MNHEY, CDR2 SMNVEV, per germline (reference sequence).

There are many counts of this clonotype. V usage is TRBV29-1 and J usage is TRBJ2-7; TRBD1 aligns across 9 bases. Germline assignment: CDR1 SQVTM and CDR2 ANQGSEA. The length of the CDR3 is 13 residues. Unmatched junction bases numbered 6, after V lost 6 bases and J lost 3 bases. The CDR3 nucleotides read TGCAGCGTCGCCGTGACAGGGGGCTACGAGCAGTACTTC. Translation gives CSVAVTGGYEQYF.

Many counts were recorded for this clonotype. The rearrangement links TRBV27 to TRBJ2-1, with D possibly TRBD1 on 5 matching bases. Between the trimmed V and J ends, which lost 5 bases and 2 bases, there was a span of 19 bases. The CDR3 extends over 17 amino acids. Germline V gives CDR1 MNHEY, CDR2 SMNVEV (reference sequence). This CDR3 is CASSLYTDLGPYNEQFF. DNA of the CDR3: TGTGCCAGCAGTCTTTACACCGACCTGGGGCCCTACAATGAGCAGTTCTTC.

This clonotype was picked up many times. V gene TRBV6-1 combines with J gene TRBJ2-3; 7 nucleotides line up with TRBD2. Germline lookup yields CDR1 MNHNS and CDR2 SASEGT. The CDR3 extends over 15 amino acids. Trimming took 6 bases from V and 0 from J; bases not matched to a gene: 6. In DNA form, the CDR3 reads TGTGCCAGCAGAACTAGCGTTGCTAGCACAGATACGCAGTATTTT. This codes for CASRTSVASTDTQYF.

J is TRBJ2-3 and V is TRBV7-9; D is uncertain. The CDR3 covers 13 residues. Germline V gene lookup returns CDR1 SEHNR and CDR2 FQNEAQ (reference sequence). Trimming pared 2 bases from V and 8 bases from J, leaving 11 bases between. DNA of the CDR3: TGTGCCAGCAGCTTAAATGGCGTAGGTACGCAGTATTTT. This sequence encodes CASSLNGVGTQYF.

This clonotype was counted a few times. The J gene is TRBJ2-7, the V gene TRBV4-1; 9 bases map to TRBD1. V was pared by 3 bases and J by 2 bases, with 8 bases of the junction left unmatched. The length of the CDR3 is 16 residues. Germline CDR1 and CDR2: MGHRA and YSYEKL. CDR3 loop: CASSQAGTGLTYEQYF. The DNA of the CDR3 is TGCGCCAGCAGCCAGGCCGGGACAGGGCTTACCTACGAGCAGTACTTC.

This clonotype was recorded at least ten times. The chain is built from TRBV6-6 and TRBJ2-7; 12 nucleotides match TRBD1. This CDR3 has 14 amino acids. Germline trimming cut 5 bases from V and 5 bases from J; bases unmatched to any gene: 4. Looked up from germline, CDR1 is MNHNY and CDR2 is SVGAGI (reference sequence). As DNA, the CDR3 is TGTGCCAGCAGTCCGGGACAGGGGGCCCACGAGCAGTACTTC. Translated: CASSPGQGAHEQYF.

This clonotype has more than one count but fewer than ten. The chain recombines TRBV7-9 with TRBJ1-2; D is undetermined. Trimming cost V 3 bases and J 6 bases, with 26 bases left between them. Germline assignment: CDR1 SEHNR and CDR2 FQNEAQ (reference sequence). This CDR3 comprises 18 residues. Here the CDR3 reads CASSFSGNPRARKNGYTF. The CDR3, as DNA: TGTGCCAGCAGCTTCTCGGGAAACCCCCGGGCAAGGAAGAATGGCTACACCTTC.

This clonotype occurred a few times. The chain links TRBV3-1 to TRBJ1-1, with TRBD1 matching over 7 bases. The V gene end was trimmed by 1 base and the J gene end by 4 bases; junction bases not matched to a gene: 3. Germline lookup yields CDR1 LGHDT and CDR2 YNNKEL (reference sequence). This CDR3 region has 14 residues. The CDR3 spells CASSQATGATEAFF. For the CDR3, the DNA is TGTGCCAGCAGCCAAGCAACAGGGGCCACTGAAGCTTTCTTT.

The chain combines TRBV28 with TRBJ2-2; D unresolved. Trimming shortened V by 4 bases and J by 4 bases, and 4 bases separated the two germline ends. The CDR3 has 12 amino acids. Germline V gives CDR1 MDHEN, CDR2 SYDVKM. The CDR3 loop reads CASSYSTGELFF. In DNA, the CDR3 is TGTGCCAGCAGTTACAGCACCGGGGAGCTGTTTTTT.

About this clonotype itself: This may be a read error: a much more frequent sequence differs by one nucleotide. The V and J genes are TRBV20-1 and TRBJ2-7; D is uncertain. Looked up from germline, CDR1 is DFQATT and CDR2 is SNEGSKA (reference sequence). V was clipped by 6 bases and J by 5 bases, with 14 bases between them. The CDR3 is made up of 12 amino acids. The CDR3 DNA sequence: TGCAGTGCACCTGTGACGACGGACGAGCAGTACTTC. Translated, it gives CSAPVTTDEQYF.

This clonotype turned up a few times. The chain carries TRBV4-3 and TRBJ1-2; perhaps TRBD1 as D (5 bases). Per the germline V gene, CDR1 is LGHNA and CDR2 is YSLEER. The CDR3 consists of 16 residues. Deletions cut 0 bases from V and 3 bases from J, with 14 bases between. The CDR3 DNA is TGCGCCAGCAGCCAAGATCTAGGAGGGACCTACTATGGCTACACCTTC. As protein: CASSQDLGGTYYGYTF.

Notes on this clonotype: This may arise from a read error, as a much more abundant clone is one base away. V usage is TRBV20-1 and J usage is TRBJ2-7; D could derive from TRBD1 or TRBD2 (5 bases each). This CDR3 is built from 14 residues. The ends were cut back, 3 bases at V and 4 bases at J, with 16 bases in the middle. CDR1 DFQATT and CDR2 SNEGSKA come from the germline V gene (reference sequence). CDR3 sequence reads: CSASPPGPPYEQYF. The CDR3 coding sequence is TGCAGTGCTAGTCCCCCGGGACCCCCTTACGAGCAGTACTTC.

There are many counts of this clonotype. The rearrangement joins TRBV19 to TRBJ1-5, with 8 bases that match TRBD1. V was pared by 9 bases and J by 0 bases, with 13 bases of the junction left unmatched. This CDR3 contains 17 residues. Germline V gene data show CDR1 as LNHDA and CDR2 as SQIVND (reference sequence). CDR3 DNA: TGTGCCAGCCACCCAGACAGGGGATGGGATAGCAATCAGCCCCAGCATTTT. Protein product: CASHPDRGWDSNQPQHF.